Listed here are 24 T cell receptor beta chains from one sample, sequenced in a study of blood T cells in healthy people across ages (dated by TCRdb to between 2015 and 2016). Library generation was performed with 5' RACE. The sequencer listed for this sample is Illumina HiSeq 2500. A second PCR of about 6 to 12 cycles was performed with a sample-barcoded 5' primer and a J-beta primer mix. The public sequencing data were trimmed at Q25 with fastp and processed into clonotypes with MiXCR by TCRdb, which kept only in-frame beta chains. Every distinct CDR3 protein forms one entry, paired with its most common genes and DNA. This sample holds just under 750,000 distinct CDR3 sequences; over 20% were observed only once. The ten largest clones capture around 21% of the sample. What was sequenced was blood. These receptors all stem from a man aged 70 or older in good health.

The chain combines TRBV19 with TRBJ2-3; no reliable D call. The CDR3 totals 16 residues. From germline, CDR1 is LNHDA and CDR2 SQIVND (reference sequence). Trimming pared 5 bases from V and 3 bases from J, leaving 18 bases between. The CDR3: CASSSSSAPRTDTQYF. The CDR3 DNA reads as TGTGCCAGTAGTTCATCGTCGGCCCCTAGGACAGATACGCAGTATTTT.

The chain uses TRBV15 and TRBJ1-5; D remains unclear. The germline CDR1 and CDR2 sequences are LNHNV and YYDKDF (reference sequence). Trimming cost V 0 bases and J 5 bases, with 5 bases left between them. The CDR3 totals 13 residues. In nucleotides, the CDR3 is TGTGCCACCAGCAGAGACAGTGATCAGCCCCAGCATTTT. Translated: CATSRDSDQPQHF.

This chain links TRBV7-2 with TRBJ1-6; no reliable D call. The CDR3 is 16 residues long. Germline CDR1 and CDR2: SGHTA and FQGNSA. Between the trimmed V and J ends, which lost 4 bases and 0 bases, there was a span of 10 bases. CDR3 sequence: CASSSRLSSYNSPLHF. The CDR3 DNA reads as TGTGCCAGCAGCTCGCGTCTCAGCTCCTATAATTCACCCCTCCACTTT.

This clonotype was found a few times. V and J are TRBV12-3 or TRBV12-4 and TRBJ2-1; TRBD1 might be the D (5 bases). Between the trimmed V and J ends, which lost 5 bases and 12 bases, there was a span of 17 bases. The length of the CDR3 is 13 residues. CDR3 sequence (DNA): TGTGCCAGCAGTCCGAATGGGGCTCTGAGGCAGTTCTTC. Its translation: CASSPNGALRQFF.

The table lists this clonotype with a few counts. The chain uses TRBV5-1 and TRBJ2-2; 9 bases fit TRBD1. Germline V lookup: CDR1 SGHRS, CDR2 YFSETQ. The CDR3 runs to 17 residues. The V gene end was trimmed by 2 bases and the J gene end by 4 bases; junction bases not matched to a gene: 9. The CDR3 protein is CASSFGGQGSGTGELFF. Here the CDR3 DNA reads TGCGCCAGCAGCTTCGGTGGACAGGGGTCGGGCACCGGGGAGCTGTTTTTT. The entire variable domain, with the rest obtained from reference TRBV5-1 and TRBJ2-2, is as follows: KAGVTQTPRYLIKTRGQQVTLSCSPISGHRSVSWYQQTPGQGLQFLFEYFSETQRNKGNFPGRFSGRQFSNSRSEMNVSTLELGDSALYLCASSFGGQGSGTGELFFGEGSRLTVL.

This chain joins TRBV6-5 and TRBJ1-1, with 7 positions matching TRBD1. V was pared by 5 bases and J by 3 bases, with 6 bases of the junction left unmatched. The CDR3 runs 14 residues. The germline CDR1 and CDR2 sequences are MNHEY and SVGAGI. Here the CDR3 reads CASSTYRGDTEAFF. Here the CDR3 DNA reads TGTGCCAGCAGTACCTACAGGGGAGACACTGAAGCTTTCTTT.

This clonotype was counted only a few times. The genes are TRBV12-3 or TRBV12-4 and TRBJ1-1, with a possible D match to TRBD1 (5 bases). V dropped 7 bases and J dropped 9 bases, with 27 bases sitting between them. The CDR3 loop spans 16 amino acids. The CDR3, as DNA: TGTGCCAGCAACCTGGGGACCGAAATAGATACACTGAAAGCTTTCTTT. Protein sequence: CASNLGTEIDTLKAFF.

This clonotype was counted only a few times. The rearrangement links TRBV5-1 to TRBJ2-3; D may be TRBD1 (6 bases). This CDR3 region has 15 residues. Germline assignment: CDR1 SGHRS and CDR2 YFSETQ. The V end was cut by 6 bases, the J end by 0 bases, with 14 bases between. The DNA for the CDR3 is TGCGCCAGCACCTGGACAGTACTCAGCACAGATACGCAGTATTTT. Amino acids: CASTWTVLSTDTQYF.

Remarks on this clonotype: The junction shows a germline mismatch at one end, possibly a read error. This rearrangement joins TRBV20-1 to TRBJ2-5; D call uncertain. From germline, CDR1 is DFQATT and CDR2 SNEGSKA (reference sequence). This CDR3 region has 12 residues. CDR3 loop: CSARDEGYEQHF. In DNA form, the CDR3 reads TGCAGTGCTAGAGATGAAGGGTACGAGCAGCACTTC.

This clonotype has a handful of counts. This chain connects TRBV7-9 to TRBJ2-6; D not resolved. CDR1 and CDR2 from the germline V gene are SEHNR and FQNEAQ (reference sequence). The CDR3 extends over 14 amino acids. Trimming stripped 1 base from V and 3 bases from J, with 4 bases between. Written as DNA, the CDR3 is TGTGCCAGCAGCTTAGTCGGTGGGGCCAACGTCCTGACTTTC. Its translation is CASSLVGGANVLTF.

This sequence joins TRBV28 and TRBJ2-2, with 11 bases identical to TRBD1. The V gene end was trimmed by 3 bases and the J gene end by 7 bases; junction bases not matched to a gene: 7. CDR1 and CDR2 (germline): MDHEN, SYDVKM. The CDR3 sequence is 16 residues long. For the CDR3, the DNA is TGTGCCAGCAGTTTCCAATGGACAGGGGGCTTCGGGGAGCTGTTTTTT. The encoded protein is CASSFQWTGGFGELFF.

The chain employs TRBV18 and TRBJ1-6, with D unresolved. Germline V gene lookup returns CDR1 KGHSH and CDR2 LQKENI. The length of the CDR3 is 14 residues. V was clipped by 1 base and J by 6 bases, with 7 bases between them. CDR3 protein: CASSPHQFNSPLHF. DNA for the CDR3: TGTGCCAGCTCACCACACCAGTTTAATTCACCCCTCCACTTT.

In regard to this clonotype: A much larger clonotype is one base distant, so this may be a read error. The chain carries TRBV14 and TRBJ2-1, with D unresolved. Germline V gives CDR1 SGHDN, CDR2 FVKESK. This CDR3 region has 17 residues. The CDR3 is CAGSPWTYTSSYNEQFF. As DNA, the CDR3 is TGTGCCGGCAGCCCTTGGACCTATACGAGCTCCTACAATGAGCAGTTCTTC.

This clonotype was seen only a few times. CDR3 DNA sequence: TGTGCCAGCAACGCACGAAGGGGTACGAATTCACCCCTCCACTTT. Protein sequence: CASNARRGTNSPLHF. This chain links TRBV6-5 with TRBJ1-6; D is possibly TRBD1 (5 bases). The CDR3 is 15 amino acids. The V gene lost 7 bases and the J gene lost 7 bases, with 17 bases spanning the gap. CDR1 MNHEY and CDR2 SVGAGI come from the germline V gene.

This clonotype was seen a handful of times. The chain carries TRBV4-3 and TRBJ2-1, with 11 bases that match TRBD2. The ends lost 4 bases at V and 4 bases at J; junction bases unmatched: 6. This CDR3 has 16 amino acids. In germline, CDR1 is LGHNA, CDR2 YSLEER. For the CDR3, the DNA is TGCGCCAGCAGCCCTAGACTAGCGGGGAAATACAATGAGCAGTTCTTC. It yields the protein CASSPRLAGKYNEQFF.

The chain is built from TRBV12-3 or TRBV12-4 and TRBJ2-1; D might be TRBD2 (5 bases). The V gene lost 11 bases and the J gene lost 1 base, with 15 bases spanning the gap. CDR3 size: 14 residues. CDR3 in DNA: TGTGCCGGCGGACTCCAGGAATCCTACAATGAGCAGTTCTTC. Its protein is CAGGLQESYNEQFF.

CDR3 protein: CASSVDRVETQYF. The CDR3, as DNA: TGTGCCAGCAGTGTTGACAGGGTAGAGACCCAGTACTTC. The rearrangement uses TRBV12-3 or TRBV12-4 and TRBJ2-5, with 7 bases matching TRBD1. The CDR3 runs to 13 residues. J was trimmed by 4 bases and V by 5 bases; bases with no gene match: 4.

The chain employs TRBV6-2 or TRBV6-3 and TRBJ2-7; TRBD2 aligns across 7 bases. Germline V gene sequence: CDR1 MNHEY, CDR2 SVGEGT. The CDR3 length is 14 residues. The V and J ends lost 5 bases and 2 bases, in that order; junction bases with no gene match: 6. CDR3 sequence (DNA): TGTGCCAGCAGTATCGGAGCGGGACCCTACGAGCAGTACGTC. As protein: CASSIGAGPYEQYV.

In the case of this clonotype: A much larger clone is a single base away; this may be a read error. This chain joins TRBV14 and TRBJ1-1, with D maybe TRBD1 (5 bases). Germline V gene data show CDR1 as SGHDN and CDR2 as FVKESK. This CDR3 comprises 17 residues. The CDR3 DNA reads as TGTGCCAGCAACCAAGATTATGGGGGGGGATTGAACACTGAAGCTTTCTTT. Translating it yields CASNQDYGGGLNTEAFF.

The chain has TRBV6-4 and TRBJ1-2; no definite D call. The CDR3 length is 15 residues. Trimming pared 0 bases from V and 5 bases from J, leaving 13 bases between. CDR1 is MRHNA, CDR2 SNTAGT, per germline. DNA for the CDR3: TGTGCCAGCAGTGACTCGAAATTGGGTTTATATGGCTACACCTTC. This encodes CASSDSKLGLYGYTF.

For this clonotype: A clone one base away is much larger, so this may be a read error. The rearrangement links TRBV6-5 to TRBJ2-6, with unresolved D. Germline V gene data show CDR1 as MNHEY and CDR2 as SVGAGI. This CDR3 has 13 amino acids. Trimming shortened V by 2 bases and J by 2 bases, and 1 base separated the two germline ends. This CDR3 is CASSYAGANVLTF. CDR3 DNA: TGTGCCAGCAGTTACGCTGGGGCCAACGTCCTGACTTTC.

This clonotype has just a few counts. J is TRBJ1-1 and V is TRBV6-5; no firm D call. The V end was cut by 2 bases, the J end by 6 bases, with 13 bases between. The CDR3 spans 14 residues. Germline V gene sequence: CDR1 MNHEY, CDR2 SVGAGI. Written as DNA, the CDR3 is TGTGCCAGCAGTTACACCGACCGTTGGGCTGAAGCTTTCTTT. Its translation: CASSYTDRWAEAFF.

V and J are TRBV20-1 and TRBJ2-1, with TRBD1 identical over 8 bases. CDR3 length: 13 residues. V lost 6 bases to trimming and J lost 5 bases; unmatched junction nucleotides: 6. Germline CDR1 DFQATT, CDR2 SNEGSKA (reference sequence). The CDR3 here is CSATAGGHNEQFF. The CDR3 coding sequence is TGCAGTGCAACCGCAGGGGGCCACAATGAGCAGTTCTTC.

The V gene is TRBV29-1, the J gene TRBJ2-1; 11 bases are a match to TRBD2. With 3 bases clipped from V and 7 bases from J, the junction kept 2 bases outside the gene matches. The CDR3 is 13 amino acids. Looked up from germline, CDR1 is SQVTM and CDR2 is ANQGSEA. CDR3 coding DNA: TGCAGCGTTGATACTAGCGGGAGAAATGAGCAGTTCTTC. Its protein product is CSVDTSGRNEQFF.